This T cell receptor (beta chain) was sequenced for a study of cytomegalovirus exposure and HLA in healthy donors. This CDR3 is 16 amino acids long. Germline-derived CDR1 and CDR2 are SNHLY and FYNNEI. Germline trimming cut 6 bases from V and 2 bases from J; bases unmatched to any gene: 6. This clone was seen more than once but under ten times. Use of 60 Vbeta and 13 Jbeta primers characterized the PCR. Only in-frame clones appear in the TCRdb table, and some are missing; sequencing was by immunoSEQ multiplex PCR. The sample lists 150,000 to 200,000 clones; about 9% were seen once. The sequencing sample was made of PBMCs. The clonotype originates from a woman younger than 45 in good health and CMV-seropositive. The chain uses TRBV2 and TRBJ2-7, with 14 positions matching TRBD2. CDR3 protein: CASRGTSGRETYEQYF. In DNA, the CDR3 is TGTGCCAGCAGAGGGACTAGCGGGAGAGAAACCTACGAGCAGTACTTC. Filled out from reference TRBV2 and TRBJ2-7, the complete variable domain reads EPEVTQTPSHQVTQMGQEVILRCVPISNHLYFYWYRQILGQKVEFLVSFYNNEISEKSEIFDDQFSVERPDGSNFTLKIRSTKLEDSAMYFCASRGTSGRETYEQYFGPGTRLTVT.